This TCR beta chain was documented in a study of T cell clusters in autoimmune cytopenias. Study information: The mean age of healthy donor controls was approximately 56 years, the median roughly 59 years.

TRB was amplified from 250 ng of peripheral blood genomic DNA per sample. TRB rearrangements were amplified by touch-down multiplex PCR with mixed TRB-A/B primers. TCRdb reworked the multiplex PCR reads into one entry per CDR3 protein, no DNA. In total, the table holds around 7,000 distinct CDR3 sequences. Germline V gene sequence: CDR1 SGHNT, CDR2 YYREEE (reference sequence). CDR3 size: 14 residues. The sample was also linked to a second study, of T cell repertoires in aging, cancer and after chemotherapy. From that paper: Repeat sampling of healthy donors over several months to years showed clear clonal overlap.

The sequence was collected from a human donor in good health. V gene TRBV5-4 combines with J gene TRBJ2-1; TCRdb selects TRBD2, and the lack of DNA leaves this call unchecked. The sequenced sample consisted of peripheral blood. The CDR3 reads CASSPPGYTNEQFF.